Listed here is a single T cell receptor (beta chain). Its antigen is unknown. These data are taken from a study of CD8+CD57+ T cells in acquired aplastic anemia. Whole-study findings and limits: Patients did not significantly differ from controls in CD8+ Simpson's diversity. There were twenty-nine CD8+ CDR3 sequences that occurred in both patients and controls.

Germline values: CDR1 SNHLY, CDR2 FYNNEI. The CDR3 consists of 14 residues. V was pared by 3 bases and J by 2 bases, with 10 bases between. The study profiled TCR beta VDJ and CDR3 using genomic DNA as template. From the reads, TCRdb called clonotypes with MiXCR, one entry per CDR3 protein. There are 33,000 or so distinct CDR3 sequences in the sample; around 80% occur only once, and roughly 20% lies in the top ten. The sequenced material came from sorted CD4+, CD8+, or CD8+CD57+ T cells (not recorded which) from PBMCs. The V and J genes are TRBV2 and TRBJ1-2; D gene uncertain. This TCR was recovered from a human donor in good health, serving as a control. The CDR3 region has the DNA TGTGCCAGCAGTGACGGTGGACTAAACTATGGCTACACCTTC. Protein product: CASSDGGLNYGYTF.